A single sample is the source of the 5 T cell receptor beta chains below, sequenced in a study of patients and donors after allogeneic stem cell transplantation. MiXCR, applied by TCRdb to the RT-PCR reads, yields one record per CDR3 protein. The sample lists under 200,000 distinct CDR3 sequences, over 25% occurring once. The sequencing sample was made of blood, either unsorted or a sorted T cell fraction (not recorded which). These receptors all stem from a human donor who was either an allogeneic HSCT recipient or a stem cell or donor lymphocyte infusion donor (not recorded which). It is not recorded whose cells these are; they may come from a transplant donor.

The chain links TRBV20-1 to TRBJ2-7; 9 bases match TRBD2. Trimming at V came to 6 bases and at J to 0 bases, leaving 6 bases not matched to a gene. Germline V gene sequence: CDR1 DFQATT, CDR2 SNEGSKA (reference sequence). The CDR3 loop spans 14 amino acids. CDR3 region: CSAQTSGSSYEQYF. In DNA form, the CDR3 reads TGCAGTGCGCAAACTAGCGGGTCCTCCTACGAGCAGTACTTC.

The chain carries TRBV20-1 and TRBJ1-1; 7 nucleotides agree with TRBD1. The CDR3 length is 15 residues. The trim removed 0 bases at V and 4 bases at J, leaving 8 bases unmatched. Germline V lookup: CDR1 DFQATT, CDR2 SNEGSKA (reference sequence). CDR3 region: CSARDEGAWGTEAFF. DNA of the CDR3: TGCAGTGCTAGAGACGAGGGGGCCTGGGGCACTGAAGCTTTCTTT.

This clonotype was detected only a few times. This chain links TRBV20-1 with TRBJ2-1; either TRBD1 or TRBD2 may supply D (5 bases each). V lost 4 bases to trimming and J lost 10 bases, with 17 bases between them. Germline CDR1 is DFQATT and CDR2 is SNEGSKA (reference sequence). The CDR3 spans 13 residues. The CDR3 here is CSANSGRTQEQFF. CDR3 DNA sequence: TGCAGTGCTAACTCGGGGCGTACGCAGGAGCAGTTCTTC.

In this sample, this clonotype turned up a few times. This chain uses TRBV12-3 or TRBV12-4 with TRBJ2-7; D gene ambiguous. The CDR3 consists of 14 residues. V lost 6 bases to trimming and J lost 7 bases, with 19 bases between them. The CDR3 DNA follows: TGTGCCAGCAGCTTGCTAGATTACCTGGGTGAGCAGTACTTC. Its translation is CASSLLDYLGEQYF.

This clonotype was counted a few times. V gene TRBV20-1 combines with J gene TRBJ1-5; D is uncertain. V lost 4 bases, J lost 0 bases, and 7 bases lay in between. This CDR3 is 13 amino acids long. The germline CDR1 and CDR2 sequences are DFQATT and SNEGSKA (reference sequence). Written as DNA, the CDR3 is TGCAGTGCTAACAGAGATAGCAATCAGCCCCAGCATTTT. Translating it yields CSANRDSNQPQHF.